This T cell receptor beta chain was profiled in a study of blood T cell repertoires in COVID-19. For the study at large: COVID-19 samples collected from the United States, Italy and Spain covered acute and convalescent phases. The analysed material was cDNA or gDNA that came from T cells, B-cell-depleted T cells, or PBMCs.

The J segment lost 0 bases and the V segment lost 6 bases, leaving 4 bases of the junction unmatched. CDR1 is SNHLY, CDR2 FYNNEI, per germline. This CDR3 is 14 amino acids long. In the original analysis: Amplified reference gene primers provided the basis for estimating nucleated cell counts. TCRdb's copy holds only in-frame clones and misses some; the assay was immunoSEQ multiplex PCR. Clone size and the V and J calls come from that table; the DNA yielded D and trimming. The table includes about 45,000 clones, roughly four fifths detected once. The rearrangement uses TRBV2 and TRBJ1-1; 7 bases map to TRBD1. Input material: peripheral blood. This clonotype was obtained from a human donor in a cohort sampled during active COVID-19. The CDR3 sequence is CASRLDRLNTEAFF. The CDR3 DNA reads TGTGCCAGCAGGCTGGACAGGCTGAACACTGAAGCTTTCTTT.